The T cell receptor beta chain described here comes from a study of T cell responses to AZD1222 COVID-19 vaccine (dated by TCRdb to the early 2020s). As for the study more broadly: Because spike-specific TCR depth and breadth did not differ between the two schedules, AZD1222 recipients who got a second dose at roughly 4 weeks were pooled with those who got a second dose at roughly 12 weeks. A total of about 250 trial participants underwent TCR sequencing, of whom 200 to 220 had received two doses of AZD1222 and some 25 had received two doses of the MenACWY control vaccine. Enrollment into the trials was organized by age into subgroups of 18-55, 56-69 and 70-plus years, and those subgroups contained roughly 140, 27 and 60 TCR-sequenced participants, respectively.

The CDR3 regions of human TCRbeta chains were analyzed by immunosequencing. Turning to the authors' computational methods: Repertoire TCRs were checked for matches against a reference library of SARS-CoV-2-specific TCRs that had been generated using the MIRA antigen-specificity platform. Breadth meant the fraction of unique TCRs that were SARS-CoV-2-associated, whereas depth meant the fraction of total T cells that were SARS-CoV-2-associated. Each spike-specific TCR was assigned to its reactive spike region and to a CD4 or CD8 class using the MIRA data. Log10-transformed breadth and depth values were compared by one-way ANOVA with Sidak's multiple comparisons tests. In TCRdb, the immuneACCESS table is reduced to in-frame sequences with V and J assigned. These tables do not hold every clone; where another copy was compared, an unresolved V gene accounts for under half, and the others remain unexplained. V and J calls and clone size follow that table, whereas D and trimming were derived from the DNA. Present in this sample are fewer than 150,000 clones, 80% to 90% of which were seen just once. The ten largest clones take up roughly 7.7% of the sample.

Study-wide findings and limitations: The 56-69-year group was small, and its depth increase did not reach significance, likely because of low power. Vaccine-associated CD4 TCRs spanned the whole spike protein, with dominant responses in regions 160-218 and 743-854. Epitopes outside the regions mutated in the B.1.351 and B.1.1.7 variants were reportedly recognized by nearly half of the unique spike-specific TCRs. After two AZD1222 doses, both the breadth and the depth of spike-specific TCRs were significantly higher than at day 0 and than in MenACWY recipients. Because no samples from the day 14 peak response were available, repertoires could be characterized only after the peak T cell response. Participants were mostly white British, with more females than males. The authors suggested clonal diversity may have been underestimated. Conclusions about previously exposed vaccinees were limited because only six AZD1222 recipients were SARS-CoV-2 seropositive at baseline.

This clone was seen only a few times. This receptor's antigen is unknown. No base-level quality is on record; no much larger clone is a single base apart. The trim is 0 bases for V and 3 bases for J, with a gap of 9 bases between the germline ends. From the germline V gene, CDR1 is SGDLS and CDR2 is YYNGEE. The CDR3 spans 14 residues, from the cysteine through the phenylalanine. The sequence is cut down to CDR3 DNA, 42 bases in frame from base 1. In light of the paper, this sample's time point label describes: baseline before first vaccination. Vaccinee samples were obtained from the UK trials COV001 and COV002, which included a single-blind randomized controlled phase 2/3 trial of AZD1222 (ChAdOx1 nCoV-19) in healthy adults. Trial participant PBMC samples were collected at day 0 and day 28 after the second dose for TCRbeta chain sequencing.

The sequenced sample was peripheral blood, obtained on day 0 of AZD1222 vaccination. The V gene is TRBV9 and the J gene is TRBJ1-1, with the D gene not clear enough to name. The origin of this receptor is an adult in good health. The CDR3 here reads CASSVAVGDTEAFF. The bases are TGTGCCAGCAGCGTAGCCGTTGGAGACACTGAAGCTTTCTTT.